This T cell receptor (beta chain) is from a study of T cells in Graves' hyperthyroidism and ophthalmopathy. Germline CDR1 is MNHEY and CDR2 is SVGEGT. The CDR3 spans 15 residues. With 5 bases clipped from V and 3 bases from J, the junction kept 2 bases outside the gene matches. TCR beta CDR3 regions were amplified from RNA transcripts. A first-round RT-PCR of the TCR CDR3 used the HTBI primer set. TCRdb reanalysed the multiplex PCR reads using MiXCR and keeps one entry per CDR3 protein. The table has around 700,000 distinct CDR3 sequences, around 20% seen once; the top ten hold over 15%. This clonotype appeared once.

The sample comprised blood. V and J are TRBV6-2 or TRBV6-3 and TRBJ1-4; 11 nucleotides agree with TRBD1. The sequence derives from a woman aged 50 to 60 with Graves' hyperthyroidism that later progressed to Graves' ophthalmopathy. The DNA for the CDR3 is TGTGCCAGCAGTGTGGACAGGGGGCCTAATGAAAAACTGTTTTTT. Translated, it gives CASSVDRGPNEKLFF.